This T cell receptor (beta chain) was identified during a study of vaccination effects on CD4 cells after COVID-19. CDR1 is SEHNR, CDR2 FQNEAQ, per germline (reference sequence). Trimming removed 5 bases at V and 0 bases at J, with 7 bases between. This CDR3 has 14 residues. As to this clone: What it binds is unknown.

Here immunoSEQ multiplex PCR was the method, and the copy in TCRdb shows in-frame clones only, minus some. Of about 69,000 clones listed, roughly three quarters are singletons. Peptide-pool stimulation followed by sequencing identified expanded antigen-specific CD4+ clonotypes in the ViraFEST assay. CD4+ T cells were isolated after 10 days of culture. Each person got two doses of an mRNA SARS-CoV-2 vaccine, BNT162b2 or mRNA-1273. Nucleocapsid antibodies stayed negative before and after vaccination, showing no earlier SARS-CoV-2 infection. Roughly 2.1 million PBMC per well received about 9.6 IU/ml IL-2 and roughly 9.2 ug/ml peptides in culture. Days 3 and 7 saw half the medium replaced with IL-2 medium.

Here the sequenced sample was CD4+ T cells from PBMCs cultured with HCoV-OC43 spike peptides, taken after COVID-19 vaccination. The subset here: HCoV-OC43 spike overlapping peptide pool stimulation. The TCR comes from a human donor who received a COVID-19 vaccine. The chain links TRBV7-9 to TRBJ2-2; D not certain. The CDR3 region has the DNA TGTGCCAGCAGCCGACATCCGAACACCGGGGAGCTGTTTTTT. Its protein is CASSRHPNTGELFF.